This T cell receptor beta chain appears in the sequencing data of a study of T cell responses to AZD1222 COVID-19 vaccine. The CDR3 loop spans 15 amino acids. The germline CDR1 and CDR2 sequences are LNHDA and SQIVND (reference sequence). Germline trimming cut 6 bases from V and 2 bases from J; bases unmatched to any gene: 10. The protocol was immunoSEQ multiplex PCR, while the TCRdb copy is restricted to in-frame clones and leaves out a portion. Of over 130,000 clones listed, 80% to 95% are singletons. This chain links TRBV19 with TRBJ2-7, with 7 bases that match TRBD1. The source material was peripheral blood, sampled 28 days after the second AZD1222 dose. This sequence was found in an adult who received the AZD1222 COVID-19 vaccine. CDR3 DNA: TGTGCCAGTAGCTTAAAGAGGGGGCCTCCCTACGAGCAGTACTTC. This codes for CASSLKRGPPYEQYF.